The rows below give T cell receptor beta chains drawn from one sample of a study of blood T cell repertoires in COVID-19. Method: immunoSEQ multiplex PCR; TCRdb's copy keeps in-frame clones and lacks some. The sample includes some 310,000 clones, 90% of them seen just once. The specimen was peripheral blood. These receptors were collected from a woman aged 40-49 years with COVID-19, enrolled during active disease. Each CDR3 is given with its conserved first and last residue. Fields, in order: D gene, clone size, J gene, V gene, CDR3 DNA, CDR3 protein. The D gene is left open where the match is weak. Clone size is shown for a subset of rows, as once, few, many or a class of expanded clone.

>TRBD1|few|TRBJ1-4|TRBV20-1
TGCAGTGCTAGTGGGGACAGCGAAAATGAAAAACTGTTTTTT
CSASGDSENEKLFF
>TRBD1|.|TRBJ2-5|TRBV28
TGTGCCAGCAGTTTAAGGGACAGGGACGTGAGGGAGACCCAGTACTTC
CASSLRDRDVRETQYF
>TRBD1|.|TRBJ1-1|TRBV4-3
TGCGCCAGCAGCCAAGGTAGGGCAGGGGGCCTGAACACTGAAGCTTTCTTT
CASSQGRAGGLNTEAFF
>.|.|TRBJ2-5|TRBV12-3/TRBV12-4
TGTGCCAGCAGTCCGCCGGGAGAGACCCAGTACTTC
CASSPPGETQYF
>TRBD1|.|TRBJ1-6|TRBV7-2
TGTGCCAGCAGCTTGTCCGGACAGGGTGAACCCCTCCACTTT
CASSLSGQGEPLHF
>.|once|TRBJ1-2|TRBV28
TGTGCCACCAGACCCAATGAGTATGGCTACACCTTC
CATRPNEYGYTF
>.|.|TRBJ2-7|TRBV19
TGTGCCAGTAGTATAGGTGCGCGGAGAAGCTCCTACGAGCAGTACTTC
CASSIGARRSSYEQYF
>TRBD1|.|TRBJ1-6|TRBV5-4
TGTGCCAGCAGGTTGGAGAGGGACAGCTATTCACCCCTCCACTTT
CASRLERDSYSPLHF
>.|.|TRBJ1-1|TRBV28
TGTGCCAGCAGTTTAAGCACAGCTTCGAACACTGAAGCTTTCTTT
CASSLSTASNTEAFF
>.|.|TRBJ2-7|TRBV5-1
TGCGCCAGCAGCTCCCCATATACGGCGGATGAGCAGTACTTC
CASSSPYTADEQYF
>.|.|TRBJ2-5|TRBV20-1
TGCAGTGCTAGTCCAGGGGGGACCCAAGAGACCCAGTACTTC
CSASPGGTQETQYF
>.|.|TRBJ1-3|TRBV4-3
TGCGCCAGCAGCCAAGGCCTGACAGCTGGAAACACCATATATTTT
CASSQGLTAGNTIYF
>.|.|TRBJ2-7|TRBV27
TGTGCCAGCAGTCCCGAGGTTGAGTCCGAGCAGTACTTC
CASSPEVESEQYF
>.|.|TRBJ2-1|TRBV28
TGTGCCAGCAGTCCCCAGGGGAGGGCGCCTGGAGGGCAGTTCTTC
CASSPQGRAPGGQFF
>TRBD2|.|TRBJ2-7|TRBV6-6
TGTGCCAGCAGTCAAACTAGCGGAAACTACGAGCAGTACTTC
CASSQTSGNYEQYF
>TRBD1|.|TRBJ1-4|TRBV28
TGTGCCAGCAGTTTGGTGACAGGGTATGAAAAACTGTTTTTT
CASSLVTGYEKLFF
>TRBD1|.|TRBJ2-1|TRBV11-1
TGTGCCAGCAGCGAACGGACAGGGGCGTGGGTGCTCTTC
CASSERTGAWVLF
>TRBD1|.|TRBJ2-7|TRBV3-1/TRBV3-2
TGTGCCAGCAGCGGTTGGGACAGCCACTTATCAGTCTACGAGCAGTACTTC
CASSGWDSHLSVYEQYF
>.|.|TRBJ2-1|TRBV7-2
TGTGCCAGCAGCCCAAGGTCAGCGGGCCGGGGTGGGGATGAGCAGTTCTTC
CASSPRSAGRGGDEQFF
>.|.|TRBJ2-7|TRBV3-1/TRBV3-2
TGTGCCAGCAGCCAAGAATTACCCGGGGGCGAGCAGTACTTC
CASSQELPGGEQYF
>TRBD2|.|TRBJ2-5|TRBV5-5
TGTGCCAGCGGGCTAGCGGGAGTAGGAGAGACCCAGTACTTC
CASGLAGVGETQYF
>.|.|TRBJ1-4|TRBV5-5
TGTGCCAGCAGTGACCTCGACGTGGGCGAAAAACTGTTTTTT
CASSDLDVGEKLFF
>.|.|TRBJ2-1|TRBV9
TGTGCCAGCAGCGGAGCTTACAGGGACCCTTACAATGAGCAGTTCTTC
CASSGAYRDPYNEQFF
>TRBD2|.|TRBJ2-1|TRBV7-6
TGTGCCAGCAGCCGATTAGCGGGGGGGTTCTTGGGGAATGAGCAGTTCTTC
CASSRLAGGFLGNEQFF
>.|.|TRBJ1-5|TRBV6-6
TGTGCCAGCAGCGACTATCAGCCCCAGCATTTT
CASSDYQPQHF
>.|once|TRBJ2-2|TRBV7-8
TGTGCCAGCAGCGTAGTGGCGGACACCGGGGAGCTGTTTTTT
CASSVVADTGELFF
>.|.|TRBJ1-2|TRBV20-1
TGCAGTGGGGACTCCGTCTATGGCTACACCTTC
CSGDSVYGYTF